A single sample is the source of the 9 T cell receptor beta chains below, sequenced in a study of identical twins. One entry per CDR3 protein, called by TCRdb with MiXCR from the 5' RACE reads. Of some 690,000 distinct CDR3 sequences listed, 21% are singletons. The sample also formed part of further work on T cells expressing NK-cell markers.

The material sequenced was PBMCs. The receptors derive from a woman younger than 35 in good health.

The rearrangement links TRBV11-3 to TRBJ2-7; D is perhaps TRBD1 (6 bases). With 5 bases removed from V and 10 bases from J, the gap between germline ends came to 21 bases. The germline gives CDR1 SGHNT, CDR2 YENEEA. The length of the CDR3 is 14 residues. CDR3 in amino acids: CASSPDPGHLVQYF. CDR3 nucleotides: TGTGCCAGCAGCCCCGATCCGGGACACCTTGTCCAGTACTTC. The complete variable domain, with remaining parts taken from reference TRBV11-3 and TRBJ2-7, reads EAGVVQSPRYKIIEKKQPVAFWCNPISGHNTLYWYLQNLGQGPELLIRYENEEAVDDSQLPKDRFSAERLKGVDSTLKIQPAELGDSAVYLCASSPDPGHLVQYFGPGTRLTVT.

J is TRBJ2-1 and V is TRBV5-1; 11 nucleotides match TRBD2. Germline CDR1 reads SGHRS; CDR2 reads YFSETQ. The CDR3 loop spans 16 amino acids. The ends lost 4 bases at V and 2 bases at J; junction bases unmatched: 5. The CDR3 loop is CASSPPTSGAYNEQFF. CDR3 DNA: TGCGCCAGCAGCCCACCGACTAGCGGGGCCTACAATGAGCAGTTCTTC.

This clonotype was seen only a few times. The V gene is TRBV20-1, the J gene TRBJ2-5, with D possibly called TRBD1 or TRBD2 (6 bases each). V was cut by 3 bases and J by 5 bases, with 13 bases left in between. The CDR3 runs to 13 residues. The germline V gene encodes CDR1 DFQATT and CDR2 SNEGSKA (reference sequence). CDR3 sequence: CSASRGVGETQYF. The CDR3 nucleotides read TGCAGTGCTAGTAGGGGGGTTGGGGAGACCCAGTACTTC.

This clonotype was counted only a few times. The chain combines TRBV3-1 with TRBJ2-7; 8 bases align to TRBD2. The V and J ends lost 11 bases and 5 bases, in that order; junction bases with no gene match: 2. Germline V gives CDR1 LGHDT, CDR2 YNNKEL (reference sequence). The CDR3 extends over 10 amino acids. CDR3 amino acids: CAGTRNEQYF. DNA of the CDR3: TGTGCCGGGACTAGAAACGAGCAGTACTTC.

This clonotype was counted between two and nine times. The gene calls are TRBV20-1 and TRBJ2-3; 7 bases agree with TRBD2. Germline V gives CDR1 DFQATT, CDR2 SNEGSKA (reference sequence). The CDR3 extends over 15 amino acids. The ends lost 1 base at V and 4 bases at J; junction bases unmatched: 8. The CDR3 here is CSARGSKGGADTQYF. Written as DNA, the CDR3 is TGCAGTGCTAGAGGAAGCAAGGGAGGGGCAGATACGCAGTATTTT.

For the CDR3, the DNA is TGTGCCAGCAGCTTAGGGGTAGCCCAGTACTTC. The encoded protein is CASSLGVAQYF. The gene calls are TRBV7-6 and TRBJ2-5; D gene uncertain. CDR3 length: 11 amino acids. The ends were cut back, 1 base at V and 9 bases at J, with 6 bases in the middle. The germline gives CDR1 SGHVS, CDR2 FNYEAQ. Using reference TRBV7-6 and TRBJ2-5 for the parts outside the CDR3, the full variable domain is GAGVSQSPRYKVTKRGQDVALRCDPISGHVSLYWYRQALGQGPEFLTYFNYEAQQDKSGLPNDRFSAERPEGSISTLTIQRTEQRDSAMYRCASSLGVAQYFGPGTRLLVL.

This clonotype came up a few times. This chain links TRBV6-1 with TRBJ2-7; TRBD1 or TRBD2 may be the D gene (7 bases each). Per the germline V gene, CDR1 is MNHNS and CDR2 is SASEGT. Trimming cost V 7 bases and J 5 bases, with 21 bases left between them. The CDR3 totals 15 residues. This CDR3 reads CASNPGGLLSNEQYF. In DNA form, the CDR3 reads TGTGCCAGCAACCCAGGGGGACTACTCAGCAACGAGCAGTACTTC.

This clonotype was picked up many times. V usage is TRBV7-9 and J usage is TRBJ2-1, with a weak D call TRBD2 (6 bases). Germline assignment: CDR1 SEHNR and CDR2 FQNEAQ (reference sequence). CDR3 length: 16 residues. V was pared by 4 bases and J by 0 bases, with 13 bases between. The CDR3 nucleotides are TGTGCCAGCAGCTACATGGGAGGTGGCTCCTACAATGAGCAGTTCTTC. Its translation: CASSYMGGGSYNEQFF. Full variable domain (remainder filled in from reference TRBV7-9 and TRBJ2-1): DTGVSQNPRHKITKRGQNVTFRCDPISEHNRLYWYRQTLGQGPEFLTYFQNEAQLEKSRLLSDRFSAERPKGSFSTLEIQRTEQGDSAMYLCASSYMGGGSYNEQFFGPGTRLTVL.

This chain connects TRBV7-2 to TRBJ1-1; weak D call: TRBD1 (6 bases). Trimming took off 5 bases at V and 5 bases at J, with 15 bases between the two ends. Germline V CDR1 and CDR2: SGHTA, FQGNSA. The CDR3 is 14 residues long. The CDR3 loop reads CASSPVVRGTEAFF. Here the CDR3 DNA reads TGTGCCAGCAGCCCTGTGGTCAGGGGAACTGAAGCTTTCTTT.